This T cell receptor (beta chain) derives from a study of blood T cell repertoires in COVID-19. Categorization into cohorts depended on clinical history that participants reported. Germline CDR1 is SNHLY and CDR2 is FYNNEI. The CDR3 has 16 residues. The junction had 8 bases not matched to a gene; V was cut back by 7 bases and J by 2 bases. TCRdb keeps only in-frame clones here, not all; method: immunoSEQ multiplex PCR. The repertoire holds fewer than 250,000 clones, with about four fifths as singletons. The V and J genes are TRBV2 and TRBJ1-3; 10 nucleotides match TRBD1. The sequencing input was PBMCs or T cells enriched from blood (not recorded which). The sequence was collected from a woman between 45 and 65 years old who had been exposed to COVID-19. In DNA form, the CDR3 reads TGTGCCAGCAATTGGGACAGGGGCTTCGCTGGAAACACCATATATTTT. This gives the protein CASNWDRGFAGNTIYF.